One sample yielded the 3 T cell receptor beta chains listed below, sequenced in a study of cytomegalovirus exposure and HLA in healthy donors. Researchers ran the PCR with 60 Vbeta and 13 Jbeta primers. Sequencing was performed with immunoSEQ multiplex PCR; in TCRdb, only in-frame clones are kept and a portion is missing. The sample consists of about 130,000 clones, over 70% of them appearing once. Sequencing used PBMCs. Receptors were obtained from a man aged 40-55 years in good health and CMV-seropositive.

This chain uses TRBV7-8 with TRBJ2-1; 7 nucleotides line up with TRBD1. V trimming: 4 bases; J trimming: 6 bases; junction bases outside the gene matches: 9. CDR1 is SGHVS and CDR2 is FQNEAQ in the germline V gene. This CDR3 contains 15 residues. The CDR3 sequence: CASSYTGVEINEQFF. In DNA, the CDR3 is TGTGCCAGCAGCTACACAGGGGTGGAAATCAATGAGCAGTTCTTC.

CDR3 sequence reads: CASKKGSTGNYGYTF. As DNA, the CDR3 is TGTGCCAGCAAAAAAGGGTCGACAGGGAACTATGGCTACACCTTC. The chain combines TRBV6-1 with TRBJ1-2; TRBD1 agrees at 7 bases. Germline-derived CDR1 and CDR2 are MNHNS and SASEGT. There are 15 residues in the CDR3. V was clipped by 7 bases and J by 2 bases; unmatched bases: 10.

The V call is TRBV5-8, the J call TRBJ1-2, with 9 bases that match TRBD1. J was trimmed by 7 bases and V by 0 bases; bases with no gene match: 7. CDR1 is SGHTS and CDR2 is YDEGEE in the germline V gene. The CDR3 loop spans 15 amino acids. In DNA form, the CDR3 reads TGTGCCAGCAGCTTGGCGCCGGGACAGGGTTTTGGCTACACCTTC. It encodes CASSLAPGQGFGYTF.